Listed here is a single T cell receptor beta chain. Its antigen is unknown. This sample was included in a study of cytomegalovirus exposure and HLA in healthy donors. Looking at the study overall: Earlier sequencing of some 190 million T cells yielded approximately 100 million unique TCR beta sequences. Samples from HLA-typed donors yielded around 79 million unique TCRs in an early data release. General observations from the study: It was taken for granted in presence/absence analyses that sequencing depth across donors was roughly uniform.

60 Vbeta and 13 Jbeta primers were used in PCR. Clones were sequenced by immunoSEQ multiplex PCR, and TCRdb holds only the in-frame ones, with some missing. The sample has over 150,000 clones, around 78% seen once; the top ten hold less than 15%. The receptor's source is a woman between 50 and 59 years old in good health and CMV-seropositive. Sequencing used PBMCs.

CDR3 in DNA: TGTGCCAGCAGTTTATTTGCGGGGGCTAACTCTGGGGCCAACGTCCTGACTTTC. Translating it yields CASSLFAGANSGANVLTF. V usage is TRBV27 and J usage is TRBJ2-6; perhaps TRBD2 as D (7 bases). The CDR3 is made up of 18 amino acids. Trimming left V 1 base short and J 0 bases short, with 13 bases between. Germline CDR1 and CDR2: MNHEY and SMNVEV (reference sequence).